Below, 15 T cell receptor beta chains from the same sample are listed, as sequenced in a study of blood T cells in healthy people across ages (dated by TCRdb to the mid-2010s). Libraries were prepared through 5' RACE. Sequencing relied on an Illumina HiSeq 2500. The second PCR ran for roughly 7 to 11 cycles and used a J-beta primer mix along with a sample-barcoded 5' primer. TCRdb reworked the public reads: Q25 trimming with fastp, MiXCR clone assembly, productive beta chains retained. Every CDR3 protein is listed once, alongside the most common genes and DNA of its rows. The sample has nearly 800,000 distinct CDR3 sequences on record, around a quarter of them singletons. The leading ten clones occupy roughly 3.5% of the sample. This sample was shared with a second study, whose subject was T cells of mothers and their children.

Input material: blood. These receptors originate from a boy aged 5-17 years in good health.

This clonotype occurred a few times. The chain joins TRBV6-5 to TRBJ1-1; D possibly corresponds to TRBD1 (6 bases). Germline CDR1 MNHEY, CDR2 SVGAGI. The CDR3 is 13 residues long. Trimming removed 2 bases at V and 7 bases at J, with 11 bases between. Here the CDR3 reads CASSYAIQGEAFF. As DNA, the CDR3 is TGTGCCAGCAGTTACGCTATACAGGGTGAAGCTTTCTTT.

This clonotype was picked up a small number of times. V usage is TRBV30 and J usage is TRBJ1-1, with 10 bases matching TRBD1. From germline, CDR1 is GTSNPN and CDR2 SVGIG (reference sequence). V lost 4 bases, J lost 5 bases, and 7 bases stayed unmatched. The CDR3 sequence is 14 residues long. The CDR3 spells CAWTMGQGSTEAFF. The CDR3 DNA is TGTGCCTGGACGATGGGACAGGGGAGTACTGAAGCTTTCTTT.

This clonotype was observed a few times. The rearrangement uses TRBV7-2 and TRBJ2-1, with TRBD2 as a possible D gene (6 bases). Trimming took 4 bases from V and 7 from J, leaving 14 bases between them. This CDR3 has 14 amino acids. CDR1 is SGHTA, CDR2 FQGNSA, per germline. The DNA of the CDR3 is TGTGCCAGCAGCTCCGTCAATGGAGGGAATGAGCAGTTCTTC. This sequence encodes CASSSVNGGNEQFF.

As for this clonotype: The junction departs from the called germline gene at one end, perhaps through a read error. The chain is built from TRBV12-3 or TRBV12-4 and TRBJ2-1, with TRBD2 identical over 11 bases. This CDR3 has 16 amino acids. CDR3 amino acids: CASSFVSGGAGNERFF. Here the CDR3 DNA reads TGTGCCAGCAGTTTTGTTAGCGGGGGGGCGGGGAATGAGCGGTTCTTC.

Ten or more counts support this clonotype. At one end the junction does not follow the germline gene, possibly because of a read error. CDR3 sequence: CASSFGPGREVFF. CDR3 sequence (DNA): TGTGCCAGCAGTTTTGGGCCCGGGAGGGAAGTTTTCTTC. The V call is TRBV12-3 or TRBV12-4, the J call TRBJ2-5, with TRBD2 matching 8 bases. The CDR3 runs 13 residues.

V is TRBV29-1 and J is TRBJ2-1, with D possibly being TRBD1 (6 bases). The CDR3 is 15 amino acids. Germline loops: CDR1 SQVTM, CDR2 ANQGSEA. Trimming pared 3 bases from V and 4 bases from J, leaving 16 bases between. This chain's CDR3 is CSVEGRTVSYNEQFF. CDR3 nucleotides: TGCAGCGTTGAGGGGCGGACAGTTTCTTACAATGAGCAGTTCTTC.

The chain recombines TRBV7-9 with TRBJ1-1; D is uncertain. The CDR3 extends over 15 amino acids. In germline, CDR1 is SEHNR, CDR2 FQNEAQ (reference sequence). The V end lost 7 bases, the J end lost 0 bases, and 15 bases lay between the germline ends. This CDR3 reads CASTGTNLMNTEAFF. The DNA for the CDR3 is TGTGCCAGCACCGGCACGAACCTCATGAACACTGAAGCTTTCTTT.

V gene TRBV29-1 combines with J gene TRBJ2-7, with D possibly being TRBD1 (6 bases). Trimming took off 6 bases at V and 6 bases at J, with 21 bases between the two ends. The CDR3 runs 14 residues. Germline CDR1 is SQVTM and CDR2 is ANQGSEA. The CDR3 DNA is TGCAGCGTCGGAAAAGACCTGGCAGGGGTCGAGCAGTACTTC. Its protein product is CSVGKDLAGVEQYF.

The chain combines TRBV7-3 with TRBJ2-3; 9 positions agree with TRBD1. J was trimmed by 7 bases and V by 7 bases; bases with no gene match: 9. CDR3 length equals 14 residues. Per germline, CDR1 SGHTA and CDR2 FQGTGA. In nucleotides, the CDR3 is TGTGCCAGCACCCCGGGACAGGGTTCTTATACGCAGTATTTT. This translates into CASTPGQGSYTQYF.

The CDR3 spells CASRHRRGPGETQYF. The CDR3 DNA reads TGTGCCAGCAGACACCGTAGAGGGCCGGGAGAGACCCAGTACTTC. The chain couples TRBV12-3 or TRBV12-4 to TRBJ2-5; D perhaps matches TRBD2 (5 bases). The CDR3 covers 15 residues. V was clipped by 6 bases and J by 4 bases, with 18 bases between them.

The rearrangement uses TRBV7-2 and TRBJ2-3, with a weak D call TRBD1 (5 bases). The CDR3 is 17 amino acids. CDR1 and CDR2 (germline): SGHTA, FQGNSA. V was cut by 0 bases and J by 0 bases, with 13 bases left in between. CDR3 residues: CASSLAGAGSSTDTQYF. CDR3 in DNA: TGTGCCAGCAGCTTAGCAGGGGCCGGATCTAGCACAGATACGCAGTATTTT.

This clonotype has just a few counts. J is TRBJ2-1 and V is TRBV6-2 or TRBV6-3; D may be TRBD2 (6 bases). Germline CDR1 is MNHEY and CDR2 is SVGEGT. Trimming pared 1 base from V and 8 bases from J, leaving 12 bases between. The CDR3 has 14 amino acids. The CDR3 loop is CASSYFGGGYEQFF. The CDR3 nucleotides are TGTGCCAGCAGTTACTTCGGGGGTGGCTATGAGCAGTTCTTC.

Only a few counts were recorded for this clonotype. The conserved phenylalanine or tryptophan is not found at the CDR3 terminus, so this likely reflects a read error. The chain recombines TRBV20-1 with TRBJ1-1, with D tentatively TRBD1 (5 bases). The CDR3 covers 13 residues. CDR1 and CDR2 (germline): DFQATT, SNEGSKA (reference sequence). V lost 4 bases and J lost 3, with 12 bases in between. The CDR3 loop is CSAMIGGDTEAFL. As DNA, the CDR3 is TGCAGTGCTATGATTGGAGGGGACACTGAAGCTTTCCTT.

The table lists this clonotype with a few counts. This chain uses TRBV20-1 with TRBJ2-7; the D gene could be TRBD1 or TRBD2 (5 bases each). Germline V gene sequence: CDR1 DFQATT, CDR2 SNEGSKA (reference sequence). The CDR3 covers 17 residues. V lost 0 bases to trimming and J lost 5 bases, with 23 bases between them. The CDR3 region has the DNA TGCAGTGCTAGAGACTTTGGGGGTGGGCTCTCACCCGACGAGCAGTACTTC. This encodes CSARDFGGGLSPDEQYF.

This clonotype was recorded only once. In DNA, the CDR3 is TGTGCCAGCAGCCCAGAGAGGACTAGCGGGTACTACAATGAGCAGTTCTTC. This translates into CASSPERTSGYYNEQFF. The rearrangement joins TRBV14 to TRBJ2-7; TRBD2 matches 11 bases. TRBJ2-1 explains the end of the DNA better; the J call may be wrong. CDR1 SGHDN and CDR2 FVKESK come from the germline V gene. CDR3 length: 17 amino acids.